Listed here is a single T cell receptor beta chain. Its binding antigen is unknown. Base-call qualities are not available, and no considerably larger clone is one nucleotide away. The treatment or condition label for this specimen denotes: roughly 10-day PBMC culture with coronavirus spike peptide pools or control peptides (ViraFEST assay). CD4+ T cells from unexposed donors were collected before the COVID-19 pandemic (2011-2018). To expand antigen-specific T cells with peptide pools and then pick out the expanded clonotypes through TCR sequencing, the study relied on the ViraFEST assay. Each well held 2 million or so PBMCs cultured in IMDM containing approximately 5% human AB serum and approximately 9.1 IU/ml IL-2, with around 9.7 ug/ml peptide pools added. On days 3 and 7, half of the culture medium was replaced with fresh IL-2-containing medium. After around 11 days of culture, CD4+ T cells were isolated by negative selection with the EasySep CD4+ T cell isolation kit. As cell numbers permitted, CD4+ T cells from unexposed donors were tested for reactivity to SARS-CoV-2 S and N and to four common cold coronavirus spike pools. Ficoll-Paque Plus gradient centrifugation was used to isolate PBMCs from whole blood, and the isolated PBMCs were then either used fresh or cryopreserved at -140C. Culture conditions were generally each tested in triplicate wells. Leukapheresis product for the unexposed donors was purchased commercially.

This entry belongs to a study of vaccination and CD4 T cells after COVID-19 (dated by TCRdb to between 2021 and 2024). For the wider study: The convalescent cohort comprised six males and four females, including two Hispanic individuals, seven Caucasians, two Asians and one multiracial person. Two doses of either the Pfizer-BioNTech BNT162b2 vaccine (n=8) or the Moderna mRNA-1273 vaccine (n=2) were administered to participants. Post-COVID blood samples from convalescent patients were collected a median of around 110 days after diagnosis, with a range of roughly 35 to 161 days. The time from the second vaccine dose to post-vaccine blood sampling had a median of roughly 79 days and ranged from roughly 12 to 241 days. Overlapping spike peptide pools from SARS-CoV-2 and from the common cold coronaviruses HCoV-NL63, HCoV-OC43 and HCoV-229E were used as culture stimuli. Control cultures received a CEFX viral epitope pool as the positive control, an HIV-1 Nef peptide pool as the negative control, or no peptide. In around 10 COVID-19 convalescent patients and a handful of infection-naive healthy vaccine recipients, researchers compared the spike-specific CD4+ TCR repertoire from before mRNA vaccination with the repertoire from after. An earlier paper using these donors assessed, at the TCR clonotype level, memory CD4+ T cell crossreactivity between SARS-CoV-2 and common cold coronavirus spike proteins.

What the work shows at the level of the full study, not this receptor alone: Among the post-vaccine SARS-CoV-2-reactive clones in convalescent patients, a median around 90% showed up only after vaccination, which suggests vaccine-specific priming. Although the median number of SARS-CoV-2-reactive clonotypes went up from around 19 after infection to 38 after vaccination, the increase was not significant. The number of convalescent patients in the study was relatively small, and the study did not examine early timepoints following natural infection. Nearly all vaccine-specific clones in convalescent patients (304 of 307) were mono-reactive for SARS-CoV-2 spike rather than cross-reactive with common cold coronaviruses.

The CDR3 goes from the cysteine to the phenylalanine over 13 residues. Of all the DNA, just the CDR3 is kept, 39 bases in frame from base 1. Based on the germline V gene (reference sequence), the CDR1 and CDR2 sequences are GTSNPN and SVGIG. V has 3 bases trimmed and J has 6 bases trimmed; junction bases matching no gene number 8. The library was generated by PCR. DNA from cultured CD4+ T cells underwent TCR sequencing with the Oncomine TCR Beta short-read assay at the Johns Hopkins FTIC core. The QIAamp micro DNA kit was used to extract genomic DNA from the cultured CD4+ T cells. Oncomine TCR Beta libraries from cultured CD4+ T cells were pooled using unique dual indexes and sequenced on an Illumina iSeq 100. The original pipeline was this. Non-productive sequences were removed, and CDR3s not starting with C, not ending with F or W, or shorter than 7 amino acids were discarded. The MANAFEST web application was used to identify antigen-specific clonotypes by comparing peptide-stimulated wells against reference wells and other culture wells. For a clone to be called positive, the clone needed an FDR below 0.05, an odds ratio above 5, and a productive frequency above 0.1% in at least two of three replicate wells. A clonotype was classed as cross-reactive if the clonotype showed significant expansion both in SARS-CoV-2 spike wells and in at least one common cold coronavirus spike condition. Similarity between CDR3 sequences was evaluated in R version 3.6.1 using Levenshtein distances (stringdist) and unrooted phylogenetic trees (ape). The raw public data were reprocessed by TCRdb itself: fastp quality trimming at Q25, MiXCR clonotype calling, in-frame beta chains only. Rows with a matching CDR3 protein are joined into one entry that keeps the most common DNA and genes. The V and J calls were determined by TCRdb, not by the authors. Recorded for this sample are roughly 9,000 distinct CDR3 sequences; around 48% of them occurred a single time. The biggest ten clones account for roughly 30% of the sample.

The sequence is built from TRBV30 and TRBJ2-7; 7 nucleotides in the junction match TRBD2. This receptor was taken from a human donor in good health. The sequenced sample consisted of CD4+ T cells from blood, cultured in vitro. The CDR3 in this case is CAWSGTWGGEQYF. The DNA sequence is as follows: TGTGCCTGGAGCGGGACGTGGGGGGGCGAGCAGTACTTC.